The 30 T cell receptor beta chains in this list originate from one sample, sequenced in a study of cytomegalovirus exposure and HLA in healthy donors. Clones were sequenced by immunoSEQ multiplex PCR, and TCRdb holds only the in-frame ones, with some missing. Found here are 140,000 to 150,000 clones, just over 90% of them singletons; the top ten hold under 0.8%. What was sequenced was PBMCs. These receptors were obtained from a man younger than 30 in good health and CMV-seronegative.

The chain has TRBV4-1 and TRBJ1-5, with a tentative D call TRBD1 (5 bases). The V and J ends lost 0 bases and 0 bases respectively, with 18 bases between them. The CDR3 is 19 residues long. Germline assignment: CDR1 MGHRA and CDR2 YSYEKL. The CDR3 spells CASSQDRSGRLYSNQPQHF. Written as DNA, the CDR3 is TGCGCCAGCAGCCAAGATAGGTCAGGGCGGTTGTATAGCAATCAGCCCCAGCATTTT.

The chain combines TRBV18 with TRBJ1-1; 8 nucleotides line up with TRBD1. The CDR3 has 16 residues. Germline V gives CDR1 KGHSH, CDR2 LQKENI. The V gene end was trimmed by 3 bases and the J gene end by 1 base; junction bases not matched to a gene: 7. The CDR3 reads CASSPKTGAQNTEAFF. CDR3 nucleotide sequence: TGTGCCAGCTCACCGAAGACAGGGGCTCAGAACACTGAAGCTTTCTTT. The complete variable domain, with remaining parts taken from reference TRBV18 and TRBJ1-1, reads NAGVMQNPRHLVRRRGQEARLRCSPMKGHSHVYWYRQLPEEGLKFMVYLQKENIIDESGMPKERFSAEFPKEGPSILRIQQVVRGDSAAYFCASSPKTGAQNTEAFFGQGTRLTVV.

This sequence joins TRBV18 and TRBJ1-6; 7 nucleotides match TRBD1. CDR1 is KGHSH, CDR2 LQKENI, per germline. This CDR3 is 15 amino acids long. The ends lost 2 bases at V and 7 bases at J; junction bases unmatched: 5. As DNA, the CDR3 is TGTGCCAGCTCACCAAAACAGGGGCGGAATTCACCCCTCCACTTT. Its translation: CASSPKQGRNSPLHF.

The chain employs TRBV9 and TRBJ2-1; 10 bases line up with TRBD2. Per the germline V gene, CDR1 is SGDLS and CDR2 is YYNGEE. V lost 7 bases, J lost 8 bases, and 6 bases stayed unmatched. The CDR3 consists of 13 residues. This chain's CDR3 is CASGAGGQHEQFF. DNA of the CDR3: TGTGCCAGCGGAGCGGGGGGGCAGCATGAGCAGTTCTTC. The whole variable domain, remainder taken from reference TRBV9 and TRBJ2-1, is DSGVTQTPKHLITATGQRVTLRCSPRSGDLSVYWYQQSLDQGLQFLIQYYNGEERAKGNILERFSAQQFPDLHSELNLSSLELGDSALYFCASGAGGQHEQFFGPGTRLTVL.

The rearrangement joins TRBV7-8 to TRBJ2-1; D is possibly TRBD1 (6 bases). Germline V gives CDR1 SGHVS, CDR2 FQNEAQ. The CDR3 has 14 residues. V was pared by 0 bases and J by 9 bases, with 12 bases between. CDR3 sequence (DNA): TGTGCCAGCAGCTTAGCCAGGGGTTACGTTGAGCAGTTCTTC. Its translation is CASSLARGYVEQFF. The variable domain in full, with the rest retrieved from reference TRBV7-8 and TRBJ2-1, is GAGVSQSPRYKVAKRGQDVALRCDPISGHVSLFWYQQALGQGPEFLTYFQNEAQLDKSGLPSDRFFAERPEGSVSTLKIQRTQQEDSAVYLCASSLARGYVEQFFGPGTRLTVL.

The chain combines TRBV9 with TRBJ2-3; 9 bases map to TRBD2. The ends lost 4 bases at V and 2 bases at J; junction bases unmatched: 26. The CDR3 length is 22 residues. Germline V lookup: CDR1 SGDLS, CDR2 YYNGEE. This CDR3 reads CASSSPWGGREGRFPHTDTQYF. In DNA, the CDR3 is TGTGCCAGCAGCTCCCCCTGGGGAGGGCGGGAGGGCCGTTTTCCACACACAGATACGCAGTATTTT.

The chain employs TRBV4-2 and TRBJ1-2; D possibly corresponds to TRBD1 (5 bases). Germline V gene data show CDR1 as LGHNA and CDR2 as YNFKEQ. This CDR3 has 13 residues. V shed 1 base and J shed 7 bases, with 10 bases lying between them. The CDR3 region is CASSQGSRAGYTF. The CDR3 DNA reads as TGTGCCAGCAGCCAAGGGTCCAGGGCTGGCTACACCTTC.

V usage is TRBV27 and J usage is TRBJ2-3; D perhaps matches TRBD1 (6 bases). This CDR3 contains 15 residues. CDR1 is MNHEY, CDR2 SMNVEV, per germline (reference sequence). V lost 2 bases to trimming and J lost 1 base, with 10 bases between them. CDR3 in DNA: TGTGCCAGCAGTTTACTGGGGGCCGGCACAGATACGCAGTATTTT. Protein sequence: CASSLLGAGTDTQYF.

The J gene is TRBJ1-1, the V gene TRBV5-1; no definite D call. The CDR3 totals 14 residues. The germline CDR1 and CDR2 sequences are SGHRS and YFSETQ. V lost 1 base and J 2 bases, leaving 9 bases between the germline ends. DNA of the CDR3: TGCGCCAGCAGCTTGAATATGGCCAACACTGAAGCTTTCTTT. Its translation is CASSLNMANTEAFF.

The CDR3 DNA reads as TGTGCCAGCAACATTGGTAACAGGGTCTATGGCTACACCTTC. This gives the protein CASNIGNRVYGYTF. The chain is built from TRBV6-1 and TRBJ1-2; possible D gene TRBD1, 6 bases. The CDR3 length is 14 residues. V lost 7 bases to trimming and J lost 4 bases, with 16 bases between them. The germline CDR1 and CDR2 sequences are MNHNS and SASEGT.

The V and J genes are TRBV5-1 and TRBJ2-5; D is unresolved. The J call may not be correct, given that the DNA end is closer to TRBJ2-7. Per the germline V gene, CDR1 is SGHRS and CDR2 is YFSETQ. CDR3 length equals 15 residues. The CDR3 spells CASRLTDFGSYEQYF. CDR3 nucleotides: TGCGCCAGCAGATTAACAGATTTTGGGTCCTACGAGCAGTACTTC.

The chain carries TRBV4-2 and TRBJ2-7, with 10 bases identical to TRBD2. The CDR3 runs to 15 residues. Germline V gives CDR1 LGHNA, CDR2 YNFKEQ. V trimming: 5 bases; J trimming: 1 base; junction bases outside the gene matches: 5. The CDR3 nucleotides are TGTGCCAGCAGCGGGGAGACTAGCGGGTCCTACGAGCAGTACTTC. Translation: CASSGETSGSYEQYF.

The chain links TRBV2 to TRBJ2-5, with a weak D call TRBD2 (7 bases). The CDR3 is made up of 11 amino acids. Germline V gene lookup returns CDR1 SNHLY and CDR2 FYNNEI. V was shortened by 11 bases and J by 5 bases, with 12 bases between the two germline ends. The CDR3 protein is CAGGAGETQYF. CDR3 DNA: TGTGCCGGGGGGGCAGGGGAGACCCAGTACTTC.

The CDR3 DNA reads as TGCGCCAGCAGCCCGGGGCAGGGGGTACAGACCCAGTACTTC. This codes for CASSPGQGVQTQYF. The chain uses TRBV5-1 and TRBJ2-5, with TRBD1 matching 7 bases. Germline V gene lookup returns CDR1 SGHRS and CDR2 YFSETQ. V trimming: 4 bases; J trimming: 6 bases; junction bases outside the gene matches: 9. The length of the CDR3 is 14 residues.

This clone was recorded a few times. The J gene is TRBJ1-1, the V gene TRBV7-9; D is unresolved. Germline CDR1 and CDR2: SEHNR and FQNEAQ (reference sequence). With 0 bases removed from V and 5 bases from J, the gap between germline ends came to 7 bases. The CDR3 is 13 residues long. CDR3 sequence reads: CASSLATLTEAFF. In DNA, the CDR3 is TGTGCCAGCAGCTTAGCGACACTTACTGAAGCTTTCTTT.

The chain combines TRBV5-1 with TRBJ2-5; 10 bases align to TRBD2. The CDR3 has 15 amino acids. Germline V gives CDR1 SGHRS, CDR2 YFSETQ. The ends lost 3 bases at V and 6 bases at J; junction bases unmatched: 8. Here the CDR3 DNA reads TGCGCCAGCAGCTCACAAGAGCGGGAGGGGAAGACCCAGTACTTC. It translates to CASSSQEREGKTQYF.

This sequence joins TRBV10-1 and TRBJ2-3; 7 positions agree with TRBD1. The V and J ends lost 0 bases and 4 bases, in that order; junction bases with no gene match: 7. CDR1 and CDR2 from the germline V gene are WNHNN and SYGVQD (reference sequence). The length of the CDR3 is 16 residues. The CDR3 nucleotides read TGCGCCAGCAGTGAGTCCGACAGGGTACGCGCAGATACGCAGTATTTT. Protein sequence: CASSESDRVRADTQYF.

CDR3 sequence (DNA): TGTGCCTGGAGTGTAGCGGGCAATCAGCCCCAGCATTTT. This sequence encodes CAWSVAGNQPQHF. This rearrangement joins TRBV30 to TRBJ1-5, with D hard to call. The CDR3 runs to 13 residues. Germline V CDR1 and CDR2: GTSNPN, SVGIG (reference sequence). Deletions cut 0 bases from V and 2 bases from J, with 5 bases between.

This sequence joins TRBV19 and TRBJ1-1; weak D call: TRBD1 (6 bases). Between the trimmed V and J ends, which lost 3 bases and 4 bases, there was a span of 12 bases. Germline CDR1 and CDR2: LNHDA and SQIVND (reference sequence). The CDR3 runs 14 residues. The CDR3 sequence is CASSINRDGTEAFF. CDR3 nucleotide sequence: TGTGCCAGTAGTATCAACAGGGACGGCACTGAAGCTTTCTTT.

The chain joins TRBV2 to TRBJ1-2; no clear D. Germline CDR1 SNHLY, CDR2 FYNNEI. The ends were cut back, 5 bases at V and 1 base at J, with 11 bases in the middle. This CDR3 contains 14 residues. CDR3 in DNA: TGTGCCAGCAGTCCCGGTAGTGGTAACTATGGCTACACCTTC. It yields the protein CASSPGSGNYGYTF.

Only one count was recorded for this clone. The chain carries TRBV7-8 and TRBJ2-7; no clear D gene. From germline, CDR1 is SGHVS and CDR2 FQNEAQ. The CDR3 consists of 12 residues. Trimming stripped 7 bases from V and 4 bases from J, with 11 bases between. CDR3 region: CASTVGSYEQYF. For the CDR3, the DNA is TGTGCCAGCACCGTGGGCAGTTACGAGCAGTACTTC.

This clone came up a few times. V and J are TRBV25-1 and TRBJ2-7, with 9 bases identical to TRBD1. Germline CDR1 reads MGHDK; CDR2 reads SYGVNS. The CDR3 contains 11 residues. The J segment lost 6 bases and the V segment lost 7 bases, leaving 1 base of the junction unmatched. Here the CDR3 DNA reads TGTGCCAGCACGGACAGGGGCGAGCAGTACGTC. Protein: CASTDRGEQYV.

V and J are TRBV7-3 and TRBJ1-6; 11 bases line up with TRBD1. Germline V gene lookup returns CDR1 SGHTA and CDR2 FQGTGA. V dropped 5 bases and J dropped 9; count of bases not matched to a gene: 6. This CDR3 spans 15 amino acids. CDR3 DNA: TGTGCCAGCAGCAAAACGGGACAGGGGGGTTCACCCCTCCACTTT. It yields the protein CASSKTGQGGSPLHF.

The CDR3 loop reads CAISGLASVEQFF. CDR3 in DNA: TGTGCCATCAGCGGACTAGCAAGTGTTGAGCAGTTCTTC. The chain has TRBV10-3 and TRBJ2-1; 8 bases are shared with TRBD2. Germline V lookup: CDR1 ENHRY, CDR2 SYGVKD. Losses at the gene ends were 6 bases for V and 9 bases for J; bases not matched to a gene: 7. This CDR3 spans 13 amino acids.

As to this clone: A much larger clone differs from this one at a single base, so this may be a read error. The CDR3 DNA follows: TGTGCCAGCAGTGTGACAGTGAACACTGAAGCTTTCTTT. Its protein product is CASSVTVNTEAFF. V gene TRBV2 combines with J gene TRBJ1-1; D is perhaps TRBD1 (5 bases). The CDR3 is 13 amino acids. Looked up from germline, CDR1 is SNHLY and CDR2 is FYNNEI. With 4 bases removed from V and 0 bases from J, the gap between germline ends came to 6 bases.

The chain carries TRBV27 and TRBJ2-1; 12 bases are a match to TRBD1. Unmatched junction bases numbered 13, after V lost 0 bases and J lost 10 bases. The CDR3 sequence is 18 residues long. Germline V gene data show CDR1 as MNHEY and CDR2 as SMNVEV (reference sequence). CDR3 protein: CASSLSIGGGQGAMEQFF. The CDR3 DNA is TGTGCCAGCAGTTTATCGATTGGTGGGGGACAGGGGGCTATGGAGCAGTTCTTC.

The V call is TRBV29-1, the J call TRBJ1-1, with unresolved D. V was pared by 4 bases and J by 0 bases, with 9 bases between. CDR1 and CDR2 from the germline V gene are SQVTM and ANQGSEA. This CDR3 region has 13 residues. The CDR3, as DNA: TGCAGCGTTGGGTCTATCCTGAACACTGAAGCTTTCTTT. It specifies CSVGSILNTEAFF.

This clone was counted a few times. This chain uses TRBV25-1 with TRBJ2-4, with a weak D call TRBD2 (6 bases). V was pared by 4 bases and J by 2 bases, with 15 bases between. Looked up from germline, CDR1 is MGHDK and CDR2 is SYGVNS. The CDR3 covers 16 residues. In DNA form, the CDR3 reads TGTGCCAGCAGTGCCCCCAGGGAGGAGACCAAAAACATTCAGTACTTC. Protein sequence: CASSAPREETKNIQYF.

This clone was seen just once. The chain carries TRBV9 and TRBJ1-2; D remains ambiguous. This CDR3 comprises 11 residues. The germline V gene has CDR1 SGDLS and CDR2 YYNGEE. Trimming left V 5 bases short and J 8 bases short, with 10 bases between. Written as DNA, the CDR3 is TGTGCCAGCAGGGGCAGGCTAGGCTACACCTTC. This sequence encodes CASRGRLGYTF.

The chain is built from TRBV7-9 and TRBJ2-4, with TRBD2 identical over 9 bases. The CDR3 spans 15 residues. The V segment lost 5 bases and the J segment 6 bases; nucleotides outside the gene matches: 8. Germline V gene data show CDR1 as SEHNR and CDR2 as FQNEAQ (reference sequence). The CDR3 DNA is TGTGCCAGCAGCCCTGGACTAGCGTATGGAAACATTCAGTACTTC. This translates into CASSPGLAYGNIQYF.